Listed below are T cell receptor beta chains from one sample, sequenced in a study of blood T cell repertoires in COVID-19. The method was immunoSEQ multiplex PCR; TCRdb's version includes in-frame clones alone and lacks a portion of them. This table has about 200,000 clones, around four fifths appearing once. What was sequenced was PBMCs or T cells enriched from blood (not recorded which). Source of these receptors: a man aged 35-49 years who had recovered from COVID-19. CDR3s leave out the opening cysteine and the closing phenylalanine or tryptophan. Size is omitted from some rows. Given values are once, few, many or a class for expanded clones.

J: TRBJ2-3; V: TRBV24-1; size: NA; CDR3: ATSDLTDSSGKDTQY
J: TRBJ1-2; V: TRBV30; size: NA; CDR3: AWSVPGIYT
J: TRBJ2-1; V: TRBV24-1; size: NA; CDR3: ATSDLQSDRGINEQF
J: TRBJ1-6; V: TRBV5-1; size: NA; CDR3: ASSLGDGDSPLH
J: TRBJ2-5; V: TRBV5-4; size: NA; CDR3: ASSLGQGIGSGTQY
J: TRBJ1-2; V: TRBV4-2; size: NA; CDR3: ASSQDVWEGANYGYT
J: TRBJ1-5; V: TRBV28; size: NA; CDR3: ASSQTVSQPQH
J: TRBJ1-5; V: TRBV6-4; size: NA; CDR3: ASTKSRDRGYQPQH
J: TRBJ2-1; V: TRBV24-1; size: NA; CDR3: ATSDSTGTSGRVTYNEQF
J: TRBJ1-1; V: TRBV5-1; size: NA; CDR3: ASSLARGNTEAF
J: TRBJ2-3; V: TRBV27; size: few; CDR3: ASSSWGSGWTQY
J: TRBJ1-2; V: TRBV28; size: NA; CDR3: ASSLVREVAGYT
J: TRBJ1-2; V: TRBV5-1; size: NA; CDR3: ASSLRQALGSGYT
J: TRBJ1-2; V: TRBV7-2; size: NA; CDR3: ASSLWGQGAYGYT
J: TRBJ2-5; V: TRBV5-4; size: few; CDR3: ASSLDRLAGATQY
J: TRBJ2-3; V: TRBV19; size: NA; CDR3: ASSTLAGGWTDTQY
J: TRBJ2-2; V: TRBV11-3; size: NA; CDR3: ASSPVGVYGTGELF
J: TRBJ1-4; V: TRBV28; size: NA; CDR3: ASSLGPSNEKLF
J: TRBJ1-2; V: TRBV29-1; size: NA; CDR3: SVVLPVYGYT
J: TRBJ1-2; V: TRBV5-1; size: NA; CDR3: ASSTGTGSNYGYT
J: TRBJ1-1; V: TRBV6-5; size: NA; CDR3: ASSHREGSEAF
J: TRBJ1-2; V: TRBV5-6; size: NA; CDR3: ASSLVGRGSGYT
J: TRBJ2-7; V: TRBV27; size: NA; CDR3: ASSLNAGTVPYEQY
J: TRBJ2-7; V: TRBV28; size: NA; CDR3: ASSSPGLAGGPYEQY
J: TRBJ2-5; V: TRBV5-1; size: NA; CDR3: ASSLSSTQETQY
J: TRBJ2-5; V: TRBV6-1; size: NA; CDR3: ASSDVAAPPSQETQY
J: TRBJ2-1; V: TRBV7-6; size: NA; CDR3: ASSEGLAGTYNEQF
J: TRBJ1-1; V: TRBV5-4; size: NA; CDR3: ASSLGTANTEAF
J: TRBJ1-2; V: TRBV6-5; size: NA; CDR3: ASSGPRGGVGGYT
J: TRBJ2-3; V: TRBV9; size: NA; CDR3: ASSSGISSDTQY
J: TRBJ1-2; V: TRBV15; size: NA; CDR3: ATSRDRATYYGYT
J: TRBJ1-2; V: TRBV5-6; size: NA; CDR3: ASSYSSRQGHGYT
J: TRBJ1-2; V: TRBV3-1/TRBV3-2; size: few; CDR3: ASSPEGPYGYT
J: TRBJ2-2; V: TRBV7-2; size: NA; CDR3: ASSLAWAQNTGELF
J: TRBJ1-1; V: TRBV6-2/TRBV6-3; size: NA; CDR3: ASSRRGENTEAF
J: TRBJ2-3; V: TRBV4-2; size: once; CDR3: ASSARAEPGLGGDTQY
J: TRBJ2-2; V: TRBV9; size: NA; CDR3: ASSPRTSGATGELF
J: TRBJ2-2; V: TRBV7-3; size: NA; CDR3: ASSQVRGGELF
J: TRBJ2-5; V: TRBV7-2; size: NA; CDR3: ASGPGTGQETQY
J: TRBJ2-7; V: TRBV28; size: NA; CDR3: ASSAGTVTGEQY
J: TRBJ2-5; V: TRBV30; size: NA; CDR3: AWSLGGQKTQY
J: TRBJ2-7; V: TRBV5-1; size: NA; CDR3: ASSVRGGGLYEQY
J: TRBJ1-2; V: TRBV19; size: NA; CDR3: AGIYGYT
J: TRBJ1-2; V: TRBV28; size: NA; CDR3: ASSLLPRDYGYT
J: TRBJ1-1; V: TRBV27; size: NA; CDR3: ASTEAGETEAF
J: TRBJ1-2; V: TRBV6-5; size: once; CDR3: ASSSGTGIHYGYT
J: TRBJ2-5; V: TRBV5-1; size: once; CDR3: ASRPQQVETQY
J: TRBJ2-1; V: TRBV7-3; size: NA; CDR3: ASSFGNEQF
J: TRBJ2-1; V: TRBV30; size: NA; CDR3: AWSVLAYNEQF
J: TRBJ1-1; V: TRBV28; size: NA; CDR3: ASNEQGYTEAF
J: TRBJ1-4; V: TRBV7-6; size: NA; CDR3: ASSAYSGTSATNEKLF
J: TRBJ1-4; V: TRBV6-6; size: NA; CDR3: ASSYPREATNEKLF
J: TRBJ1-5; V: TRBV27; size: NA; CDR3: ASSPSGYNQPQH
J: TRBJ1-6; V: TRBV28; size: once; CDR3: ASSPAGQGANSPLH
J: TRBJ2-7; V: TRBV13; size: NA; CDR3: ASNQGLAGAGWQY
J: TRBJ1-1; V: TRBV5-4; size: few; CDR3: ASSSGQQLEAF
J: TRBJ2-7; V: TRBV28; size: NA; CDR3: ASSLWPSGSYEQY
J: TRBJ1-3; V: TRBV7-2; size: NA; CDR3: ASSGDSPLSGNTIY
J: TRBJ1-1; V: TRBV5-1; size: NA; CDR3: ASTTPGNTEAF
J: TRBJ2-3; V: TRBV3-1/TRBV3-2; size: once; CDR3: ASSPGGLAGVSDTQY